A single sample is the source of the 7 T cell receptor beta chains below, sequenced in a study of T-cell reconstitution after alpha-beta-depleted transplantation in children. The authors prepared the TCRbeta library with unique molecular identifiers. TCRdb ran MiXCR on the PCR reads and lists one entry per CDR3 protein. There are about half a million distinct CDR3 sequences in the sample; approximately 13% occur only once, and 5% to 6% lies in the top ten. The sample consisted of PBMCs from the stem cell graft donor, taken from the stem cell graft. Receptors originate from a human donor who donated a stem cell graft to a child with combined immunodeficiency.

CDR3 coding DNA: TGTGCCAGCAGTTCTACCGGGAAGCCTCACGACAATGAGCAGTTCTTC. It is translated as CASSSTGKPHDNEQFF. V usage is TRBV12-3 or TRBV12-4 and J usage is TRBJ2-1, with TRBD2 as a possible D gene (5 bases). The CDR3 covers 16 residues. V lost 4 bases to trimming and J lost 5 bases, with 18 bases between them.

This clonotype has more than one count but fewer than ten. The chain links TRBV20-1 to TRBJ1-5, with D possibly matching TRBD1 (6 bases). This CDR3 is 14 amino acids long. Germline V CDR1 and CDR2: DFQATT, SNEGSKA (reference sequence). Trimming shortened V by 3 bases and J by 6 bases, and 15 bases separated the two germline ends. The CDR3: CSASKWGAGQPQHF. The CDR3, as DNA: TGCAGTGCTAGTAAATGGGGGGCGGGTCAGCCCCAGCATTTT.

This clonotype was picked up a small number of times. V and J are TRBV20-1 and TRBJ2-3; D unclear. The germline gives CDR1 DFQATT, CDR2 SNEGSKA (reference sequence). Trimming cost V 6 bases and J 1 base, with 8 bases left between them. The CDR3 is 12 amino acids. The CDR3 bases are TGCAGTGCCCAGGCGGGCACAGATACGCAGTATTTT. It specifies CSAQAGTDTQYF.

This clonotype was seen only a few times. The CDR3 DNA is TGTGCCAGCAGCCAAGATAAGGAGGCAATAAACTACGAGCAGTACTTC. As protein: CASSQDKEAINYEQYF. The chain carries TRBV14 and TRBJ2-7; possible D gene TRBD2, 5 bases. This CDR3 spans 16 amino acids. V lost 0 bases and J 3 bases, leaving 15 bases between the germline ends. Germline CDR1 SGHDN, CDR2 FVKESK.

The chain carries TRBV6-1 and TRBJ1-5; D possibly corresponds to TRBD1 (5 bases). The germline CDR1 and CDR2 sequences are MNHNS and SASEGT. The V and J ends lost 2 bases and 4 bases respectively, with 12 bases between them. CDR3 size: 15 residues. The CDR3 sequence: CASSEYGARNQPQHF. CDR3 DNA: TGTGCCAGCAGTGAATATGGGGCGCGGAATCAGCCCCAGCATTTT.

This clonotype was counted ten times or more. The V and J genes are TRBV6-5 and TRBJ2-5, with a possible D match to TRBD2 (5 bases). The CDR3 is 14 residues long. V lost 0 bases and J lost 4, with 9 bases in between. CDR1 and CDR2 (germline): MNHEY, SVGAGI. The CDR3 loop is CASSYSDWRETQYF. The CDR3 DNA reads TGTGCCAGCAGTTACTCGGACTGGAGAGAGACCCAGTACTTC.

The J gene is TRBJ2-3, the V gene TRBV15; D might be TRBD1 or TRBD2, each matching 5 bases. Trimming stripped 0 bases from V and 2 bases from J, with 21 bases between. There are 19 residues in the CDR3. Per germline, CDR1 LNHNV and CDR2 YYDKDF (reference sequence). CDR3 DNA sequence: TGTGCCACCAGCAGAGATTTAAGGTCGGGGCCCCAACTCACAGATACGCAGTATTTT. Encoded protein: CATSRDLRSGPQLTDTQYF. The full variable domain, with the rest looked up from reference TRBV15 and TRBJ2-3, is DAMVIQNPRYQVTQFGKPVTLSCSQTLNHNVMYWYQQKSSQAPKLLFHYYDKDFNNEADTPDNFQSRRPNTSFCFLDIRSPGLGDTAMYLCATSRDLRSGPQLTDTQYFGPGTRLTVL.